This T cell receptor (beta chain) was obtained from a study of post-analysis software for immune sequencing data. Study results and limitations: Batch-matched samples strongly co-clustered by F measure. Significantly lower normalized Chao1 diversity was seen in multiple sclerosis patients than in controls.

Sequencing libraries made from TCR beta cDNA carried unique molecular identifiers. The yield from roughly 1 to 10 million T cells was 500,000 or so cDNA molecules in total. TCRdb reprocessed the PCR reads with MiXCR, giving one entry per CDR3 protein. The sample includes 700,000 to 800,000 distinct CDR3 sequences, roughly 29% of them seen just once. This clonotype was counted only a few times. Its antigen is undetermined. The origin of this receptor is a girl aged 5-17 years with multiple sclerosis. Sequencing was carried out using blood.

CDR3 residues: CASSQDRKDRAASGTDWSSEQYF. CDR3 nucleotides: TGCGCCAGCAGCCAAGATAGGAAGGACAGGGCGGCTAGCGGGACGGATTGGTCTTCCGAGCAGTACTTC. The rearrangement uses TRBV4-3 and TRBJ2-4, with D perhaps matching TRBD2 (9 bases). The end of the DNA aligns better with TRBJ2-7, so the J call may be wrong. Germline assignment: CDR1 LGHNA and CDR2 YSLEER. This CDR3 is 23 amino acids long.